This T cell receptor (beta chain) was profiled in a study of blood T cell repertoires in COVID-19. Across the whole study: Acute and convalescent COVID-19 specimens originated in the United States, Italy and Spain. The analysed material was cDNA or gDNA that came from T cells, B-cell-depleted T cells, or PBMCs.

This clone was detected once. Original data processing: Reference gene primer amplification gave nucleated cell count estimates. TCRdb's copy holds only in-frame clones and misses some; the assay was immunoSEQ multiplex PCR. Clonal size and the V and J genes are those of that table, whereas D and trimming came from the DNA. The sample consists of some 11,000 clones, 82% of them appearing once. Germline lookup yields CDR1 SNHLY and CDR2 FYNNEI. The CDR3 has 13 amino acids. Trimming shortened V by 6 bases and J by 7 bases, and 12 bases separated the two germline ends. The chain recombines TRBV2 with TRBJ1-4; tentatively, D is TRBD1 (6 bases). The receptor was derived from a woman aged 55-70 years with acute or convalescent COVID-19. What was sequenced was peripheral blood. Written as DNA, the CDR3 is TGTGCCAGCAGAAGAACAGGGATTGAAAAACTGTTTTTT. Translation gives CASRRTGIEKLFF.